The 10 T cell receptor beta chains given below trace back to one sample, sequenced in a study of blood T cell repertoires in COVID-19. Method: immunoSEQ multiplex PCR; TCRdb's copy keeps in-frame clones and lacks some. The sample contains tens of thousands of clones, about nine tenths of which appear only once. The specimen was peripheral blood. These receptors were taken from a man in his forties or fifties with active or convalescent COVID-19.

The gene calls are TRBV11-3 and TRBJ2-3; 11 bases map to TRBD2. In germline, CDR1 is SGHNT, CDR2 YENEEA. This CDR3 region has 16 residues. V dropped 5 bases and J dropped 2; count of bases not matched to a gene: 6. CDR3 amino acids: CASSRGTSGLTDTQYF. The CDR3 DNA sequence: TGTGCCAGCAGCCGAGGGACTAGCGGTCTCACAGATACGCAGTATTTT.

The V call is TRBV6-2 or TRBV6-3, the J call TRBJ2-7, with D possibly TRBD2 on 6 matching bases. This CDR3 is built from 15 residues. V was shortened by 0 bases and J by 2 bases, with 11 bases between the two germline ends. Germline CDR1 is MNHEY and CDR2 is SVGEGT. CDR3 amino acids: CASSYSEGKAYEQYF. CDR3 DNA: TGTGCCAGCAGTTACTCGGAGGGGAAGGCCTACGAGCAGTACTTC.

The chain is built from TRBV27 and TRBJ1-6; 10 nucleotides agree with TRBD1. This CDR3 spans 15 amino acids. CDR1 and CDR2 (germline): MNHEY, SMNVEV (reference sequence). Trimming took 2 bases from V and 8 from J; bases not matched to a gene: 3. The CDR3 region is CASSLRQGAYSPLHF. For the CDR3, the DNA is TGTGCCAGCAGTTTAAGACAGGGGGCATATTCACCCCTCCACTTT.

The J gene is TRBJ1-1, the V gene TRBV4-3; the match to TRBD1 covers 9 bases. The germline V gene encodes CDR1 LGHNA and CDR2 YSLEER. The CDR3 is 14 residues long. J was trimmed by 5 bases and V by 4 bases; bases with no gene match: 5. CDR3 sequence reads: CASSPGQGHTEAFF. The CDR3 region has the DNA TGCGCCAGCAGCCCGGGACAGGGCCATACTGAAGCTTTCTTT.

The chain combines TRBV9 with TRBJ2-7; 8 bases match TRBD2. V dropped 3 bases and J dropped 2; count of bases not matched to a gene: 10. The CDR3 contains 16 residues. Looked up from germline, CDR1 is SGDLS and CDR2 is YYNGEE. The DNA of the CDR3 is TGTGCCAGCAGCGCCAGGAGTAGCGGGATAACCTACGAGCAGTACTTC. This translates into CASSARSSGITYEQYF.

This chain connects TRBV11-2 to TRBJ1-3, with 9 bases lining up with TRBD1. This CDR3 region has 15 residues. From germline, CDR1 is SGHAT and CDR2 FQNNGV. The V gene end was trimmed by 5 bases and the J gene end by 3 bases; junction bases not matched to a gene: 5. The CDR3 DNA reads as TGTGCCAGCAGCCGGACAGGGGCACTTGGAAACACCATATATTTT. This codes for CASSRTGALGNTIYF.

This chain uses TRBV25-1 with TRBJ2-1; no clear D gene. V lost 2 bases, J lost 0 bases, and 8 bases lay in between. Germline V CDR1 and CDR2: MGHDK, SYGVNS. The CDR3 runs 15 residues. CDR3 sequence reads: CASSERSISYNEQFF. For the CDR3, the DNA is TGTGCCAGCAGTGAAAGGAGCATCTCCTACAATGAGCAGTTCTTC.

The CDR3 DNA sequence: TGTGCCAGCAGCTTGGGGCTAGCGGGGGGGCGGACAGATACGCAGTATTTT. It yields the protein CASSLGLAGGRTDTQYF. This chain connects TRBV5-4 to TRBJ2-3, with TRBD2 matching over 12 bases. This CDR3 spans 17 amino acids. Germline assignment: CDR1 SGHNT and CDR2 YYREEE (reference sequence). The trim removed 0 bases at V and 3 bases at J, leaving 5 bases unmatched.

The chain links TRBV28 to TRBJ2-3; perhaps TRBD1 as D (8 bases). Trimming removed 6 bases from V and 4 bases from J, with 14 bases in between. CDR3 length: 14 residues. Germline assignment: CDR1 MDHEN and CDR2 SYDVKM. CDR3 nucleotide sequence: TGTGCCAGCAGGGAACAGGGGGGGGCAGATACGCAGTATTTT. Its protein is CASREQGGADTQYF. Full variable domain (rest looked up from reference TRBV28 and TRBJ2-3): DVKVTQSSRYLVKRTGEKVFLECVQDMDHENMFWYRQDPGLGLRLIYFSYDVKMKEKGDIPEGYSVSREKKERFSLILESASTNQTSMYLCASREQGGADTQYFGPGTRLTVL.

The rearrangement uses TRBV11-2 and TRBJ1-1; no reliable D call. The CDR3 contains 13 residues. Germline CDR1 reads SGHAT; CDR2 reads FQNNGV. Trimming took 5 bases from V and 3 from J, leaving 10 bases between them. Here the CDR3 reads CASSPMRDTEAFF. The CDR3 DNA is TGTGCCAGCAGCCCAATGCGGGACACTGAAGCTTTCTTT.